The 20 T cell receptor beta chains given below trace back to one sample, sequenced in a study of T cells in Graves' hyperthyroidism and ophthalmopathy (dated by TCRdb to about 2019). The library was produced with multiplex PCR. The sequencer was an Illumina HiSeq 2000. The TCR beta CDR3 regions were amplified from RNA transcripts. For the first round of RT-PCR on the TCR CDR3, the HTBI primer set was used together with the Qiagen OneStep RT-PCR kit. The public reads were run again by TCRdb, first through fastp at Q25 and then through MiXCR, and only productive beta chains were kept. Each entry merges the rows of one CDR3 protein and shows their most common DNA and genes. This sample comprises approximately 510,000 distinct CDR3 sequences, 40% to 55% of them detected only once. Of the sample, about 43% is held by the ten largest clones. Specimen: peripheral blood or thyroid tissue (not recorded which). All receptors derive from an adult woman with Graves' disease, either hyperthyroidism or ophthalmopathy (not recorded which).

To note about this clonotype: A much larger clone differs from this one at a single base, so this may be a read error. The rearrangement links TRBV11-1 to TRBJ1-6; 7 bases agree with TRBD1. CDR1 is SGHAT and CDR2 is FQDESV in the germline V gene (reference sequence). This CDR3 contains 15 residues. The J segment lost 4 bases and the V segment lost 5 bases, leaving 5 bases of the junction unmatched. The chain's CDR3 is CASSHGQDYNSPLHF. The CDR3 DNA reads TGTGCCAGCAGCCATGGACAGGATTATAATTCACCCCTCCACTTT.

This clonotype was counted many times. The V gene is TRBV29-1, the J gene TRBJ1-4; D unresolved. The CDR3 covers 10 residues. CDR1 is SQVTM and CDR2 is ANQGSEA in the germline V gene. V lost 7 bases and J lost 6, with 6 bases in between. CDR3 DNA sequence: TGCAGCGGGGGTGATGAAAAACTGTTTTTT. Translating it yields CSGGDEKLFF.

This clonotype showed up just a few times. CDR3 protein: CASSERGFSYTF. In DNA, the CDR3 is TGTGCCAGCAGTGAGAGAGGGTTTAGCTACACCTTC. V gene TRBV2 combines with J gene TRBJ1-2; the D is unclear. Trimming took 3 bases from V and 9 from J, leaving 11 bases between them. The CDR3 loop spans 12 amino acids. Germline loops: CDR1 SNHLY, CDR2 FYNNEI.

The chain couples TRBV20-1 to TRBJ2-7; D is unclear. Trimming removed 0 bases at V and 1 base at J, with 10 bases between. Germline V lookup: CDR1 DFQATT, CDR2 SNEGSKA (reference sequence). The CDR3 sequence is 14 residues long. The CDR3 sequence is CSARDVPGSYEQYF. The CDR3 nucleotides are TGCAGTGCTAGAGATGTTCCGGGTTCCTACGAGCAGTACTTC.

This clonotype was seen a single time. The chain carries TRBV14 and TRBJ1-4, with no clear D. The V gene lost 1 base and the J gene lost 6 bases, with 9 bases spanning the gap. This CDR3 spans 14 amino acids. The germline CDR1 and CDR2 sequences are SGHDN and FVKESK. DNA of the CDR3: TGTGCCAGCAGCCAAGGGGCGATGGATGAAAAACTGTTTTTT. Translating it yields CASSQGAMDEKLFF.

In its sample, this clonotype was seen a few times. This chain connects TRBV28 to TRBJ2-7; either TRBD1 or TRBD2 may fit D (5 bases each). The germline V gene encodes CDR1 MDHEN and CDR2 SYDVKM. The length of the CDR3 is 14 residues. Trimming cost V 5 bases and J 0 bases, with 11 bases left between them. The CDR3 nucleotides are TGTGCCAGCAGTCGCCGGGACCTCTCCTACGAGCAGTACTTC. Residues: CASSRRDLSYEQYF.

The genes are TRBV5-4 and TRBJ2-5; D is perhaps TRBD2 (6 bases). Trimming removed 0 bases from V and 0 bases from J, with 12 bases in between. This CDR3 comprises 16 residues. Germline assignment: CDR1 SGHNT and CDR2 YYREEE (reference sequence). CDR3 protein: CASSLVGGQDQETQYF. CDR3 in DNA: TGTGCCAGCAGCTTGGTTGGAGGGCAAGACCAAGAGACCCAGTACTTC.

Many counts were recorded for this clonotype. The chain couples TRBV6-6 to TRBJ1-4; D gene ambiguous. This CDR3 contains 15 residues. Germline lookup yields CDR1 MNHNY and CDR2 SVGAGI (reference sequence). V lost 5 bases and J lost 6, with 16 bases in between. As DNA, the CDR3 is TGTGCCAGCAGTCCAGACCCCCCAGGAGATGAAAAACTGTTTTTT. Translation gives CASSPDPPGDEKLFF.

This chain joins TRBV4-3 and TRBJ1-2; D remains ambiguous. The V gene lost 5 bases and the J gene lost 5 bases, with 15 bases spanning the gap. Germline V lookup: CDR1 LGHNA, CDR2 YSLEER. CDR3 length equals 14 residues. CDR3 in amino acids: CASSLRGAGYGYTF. In DNA form, the CDR3 reads TGCGCCAGCAGCTTGAGAGGCGCGGGGTATGGCTACACCTTC.

The V and J genes are TRBV27 and TRBJ2-5; tentative D call: TRBD2 (6 bases). V lost 4 bases and J 7 bases, leaving 19 bases between the germline ends. The CDR3 covers 15 residues. Germline lookup yields CDR1 MNHEY and CDR2 SMNVEV (reference sequence). The CDR3 here is CASSSRLDPRATQYF. Here the CDR3 DNA reads TGTGCCAGCAGTTCCCGACTAGACCCTCGGGCGACCCAGTACTTC.

The table lists this clonotype with many counts. The V gene is TRBV20-1, the J gene TRBJ1-5, with TRBD1 as a possible D gene (6 bases). CDR1 and CDR2 from the germline V gene are DFQATT and SNEGSKA (reference sequence). With 1 base removed from V and 7 bases from J, the gap between germline ends came to 14 bases. This CDR3 is built from 14 residues. The CDR3 here is CSARAYRAGQPQHF. The CDR3 DNA reads TGCAGTGCTAGAGCATACAGGGCCGGGCAGCCCCAGCATTTT.

To note about this clonotype: Being one base from a much bigger clone, this may be a read error. V usage is TRBV10-3 and J usage is TRBJ1-1; D not resolved. CDR1 is ENHRY and CDR2 is SYGVKD in the germline V gene. This CDR3 region has 11 residues. CDR3 protein: CAISQSVEAFF. Here the CDR3 DNA reads TGTGCCATCAGTCAGTCAGTTGAAGCTTTCTTT.

This clonotype appeared a single time. The gene calls are TRBV4-3 and TRBJ1-2, with D uncertain. V was pared by 0 bases and J by 2 bases, with 10 bases between. Germline lookup yields CDR1 LGHNA and CDR2 YSLEER. There are 15 residues in the CDR3. The DNA of the CDR3 is TGCGCCAGCAGCCAAGAGGACTGGGCCAACTATGGCTACACCTTC. This translates into CASSQEDWANYGYTF.

This clonotype was picked up many times. At one of its ends the junction is not consistent with the germline gene, which may arise from a read error. This chain uses TRBV7-2 with TRBJ2-7, with 7 nucleotides matching TRBD2. The CDR3 is made up of 12 amino acids. Germline V lookup: CDR1 SGHTA, CDR2 FQGNSA. In nucleotides, the CDR3 is TGTGCCAGCAGCTCCCCGAGGGGAGCGGGACTCTTC. This translates into CASSSPRGAGLF.

This clonotype came up many times. The J gene is TRBJ1-1, the V gene TRBV7-9, with 7 bases aligning to TRBD1. The length of the CDR3 is 15 residues. Germline lookup yields CDR1 SEHNR and CDR2 FQNEAQ (reference sequence). Trimming at V came to 5 bases and at J to 1 base, leaving 7 bases not matched to a gene. This chain's CDR3 is CASSPPTGSNTEAFF. DNA of the CDR3: TGTGCCAGCAGCCCCCCGACAGGGTCGAACACTGAAGCTTTCTTT.

The J gene is TRBJ1-2, the V gene TRBV28; no reliable D call. The CDR3 runs 14 residues. Germline loops: CDR1 MDHEN, CDR2 SYDVKM. Trimming pared 5 bases from V and 0 bases from J, leaving 10 bases between. This CDR3 is CASSIGRTNYGYTF. DNA of the CDR3: TGTGCCAGCAGTATAGGGCGGACTAACTATGGCTACACCTTC.

The gene calls are TRBV10-3 and TRBJ1-2, with D maybe TRBD1 (5 bases). V was cut by 2 bases and J by 4 bases, with 14 bases left in between. This CDR3 is 15 amino acids long. Germline assignment: CDR1 ENHRY and CDR2 SYGVKD. The CDR3 loop is CAISESSGLAYGYTF. The CDR3, as DNA: TGTGCCATCAGTGAGAGCTCAGGGTTAGCCTATGGCTACACCTTC.

This chain connects TRBV5-1 to TRBJ2-7, with D perhaps TRBD1 (6 bases). There are 15 residues in the CDR3. Trimming pared 4 bases from V and 5 bases from J, leaving 19 bases between. Germline V gene sequence: CDR1 SGHRS, CDR2 YFSETQ. CDR3 DNA: TGCGCCAGCAGCGTCCTACAGGGACGTGGGAACGAGCAGTACTTC. It codes for CASSVLQGRGNEQYF. Filled out from reference TRBV5-1 and TRBJ2-7, the complete variable domain reads KAGVTQTPRYLIKTRGQQVTLSCSPISGHRSVSWYQQTPGQGLQFLFEYFSETQRNKGNFPGRFSGRQFSNSRSEMNVSTLELGDSALYLCASSVLQGRGNEQYFGPGTRLTVT.

In its sample, this clonotype was seen a few times. The rearrangement joins TRBV29-1 to TRBJ1-2; D is perhaps TRBD1 (6 bases). The CDR3 has 12 residues. The V and J ends lost 5 bases and 8 bases respectively, with 15 bases between them. Germline CDR1 reads SQVTM; CDR2 reads ANQGSEA. This CDR3 is CSVLGGPGGYTF. As DNA, the CDR3 is TGCAGCGTTCTGGGGGGGCCAGGAGGCTACACCTTC.

This clonotype was counted ten times or more. V is TRBV10-2 and J is TRBJ2-5, with D possibly matching TRBD1 (5 bases). Per the germline V gene, CDR1 is WSHSY and CDR2 is SAAADI. The V end was cut by 0 bases, the J end by 5 bases, with 10 bases between. This CDR3 has 14 residues. The CDR3 DNA is TGCGCCAGCAGTGAGTCGTCCAGGGTTGAGACCCAGTACTTC. Translation: CASSESSRVETQYF.